One sample yielded the 9 T cell receptor beta chains listed below, sequenced in a study of monozygotic twins with inflammatory bowel disease. From its re-call of the 5' RACE reads, TCRdb lists each CDR3 protein once, without DNA. The sample table sets out a few hundred thousand distinct CDR3 sequences. The sample taken for sequencing was blood. These receptors were obtained from a human donor with ulcerative colitis or Crohn's disease, or a healthy co-twin of an affected twin (not recorded which).

The J gene is TRBJ1-2, the V gene TRBV27; with no DNA, the TCRdb D assignment of TRBD1 cannot be verified. Germline CDR1 MNHEY, CDR2 SMNVEV (reference sequence). The CDR3 has 15 residues. The CDR3 protein is CASPRTPPDSGDYTF.

This chain connects TRBV18 to TRBJ2-3; TCRdb's D call, TRBD1, is unchecked because there is no DNA. The germline V gene encodes CDR1 KGHSH and CDR2 LQKENI. The CDR3 has 16 amino acids. The CDR3 is CASSPPRFGSPDTQYF.

V usage is TRBV7-9 and J usage is TRBJ2-7. In germline, CDR1 is SEHNR, CDR2 FQNEAQ (reference sequence). This CDR3 comprises 14 residues. CDR3 region: CASSSGSFHYEQYF.

V usage is TRBV15 and J usage is TRBJ2-5. This CDR3 has 15 amino acids. Per germline, CDR1 LNHNV and CDR2 YYDKDF (reference sequence). This CDR3 reads CATSRDRLKQETQYF.

The chain is built from TRBV5-1 and TRBJ2-1; absent DNA, TCRdb's TRBD2 call cannot be checked. The CDR3 is 15 residues long. CDR1 and CDR2 from the germline V gene are SGHRS and YFSETQ. This CDR3 is CASSLAGTYYNEQFF. Looking up the rest from reference TRBV5-1 and TRBJ2-1 gives the full variable domain: KAGVTQTPRYLIKTRGQQVTLSCSPISGHRSVSWYQQTPGQGLQFLFEYFSETQRNKGNFPGRFSGRQFSNSRSEMNVSTLELGDSALYLCASSLAGTYYNEQFFGPGTRLTVL.

J is TRBJ2-1 and V is TRBV5-1; there is no DNA to check the TCRdb D call of TRBD1. The length of the CDR3 is 12 residues. CDR1 is SGHRS, CDR2 YFSETQ, per germline. The CDR3 protein is CASSFRGSEQFF. The full variable domain, in which reference TRBV5-1 and TRBJ2-1 provide the parts outside the CDR3, is KAGVTQTPRYLIKTRGQQVTLSCSPISGHRSVSWYQQTPGQGLQFLFEYFSETQRNKGNFPGRFSGRQFSNSRSEMNVSTLELGDSALYLCASSFRGSEQFFGPGTRLTVL.

V gene TRBV4-3 combines with J gene TRBJ2-3; the TCRdb D gene call, TRBD1, has no DNA to confirm it. Germline V CDR1 and CDR2: LGHNA, YSLEER. The CDR3 covers 12 residues. The CDR3 loop is CASRGDPDTQYF.

V and J are TRBV7-9 and TRBJ2-3. Germline lookup yields CDR1 SEHNR and CDR2 FQNEAQ (reference sequence). CDR3 length equals 13 residues. The CDR3 protein is CASSLATVDTQYF.

The chain is built from TRBV18 and TRBJ2-1; TCRdb gives TRBD1 as the D gene, but with no DNA this cannot be confirmed. The CDR3 is made up of 15 amino acids. Germline CDR1 KGHSH, CDR2 LQKENI. CDR3 protein: CASSPGRAQNNEQFF.